Included here is one T cell receptor (beta chain) sequence, with context. Sequencing was performed with immunoSEQ multiplex PCR; in TCRdb, only in-frame clones are kept and a portion is missing. The data contain 55,000 to 90,000 clones, approximately 84% of them singletons. The sample originates from a study of control samples from healthy donors and cancer patients. CDR3 length: 14 residues. The V and J ends lost 0 bases and 4 bases, in that order; junction bases with no gene match: 1. The germline V gene encodes CDR1 SGHVS and CDR2 FQNEAQ. The chain carries TRBV7-8 and TRBJ1-2; 8 bases fit TRBD1. The sample taken for sequencing was blood. The TCR originated in a man aged 50-60 years in good health. This CDR3 reads CASSLADRVYGYTF. CDR3 in DNA: TGTGCCAGCAGCTTAGCGGACAGGGTCTATGGCTACACCTTC.